Listed here is a single T cell receptor (beta chain). These data are taken from a study of T cell changes during pregnancy in multiple sclerosis. The assay was immunoSEQ multiplex PCR, and TCRdb's table has in-frame clones only and misses some. The repertoire includes approximately 68,000 clones, 91% of them detected once, and 1.4% sits in the top ten. The CDR3 totals 15 residues. CDR1 SEHNR and CDR2 FQNEAQ come from the germline V gene (reference sequence). V was clipped by 8 bases and J by 5 bases; unmatched bases: 11. V usage is TRBV7-9 and J usage is TRBJ2-3; the match to TRBD1 covers 9 bases. Material: peripheral blood, obtained in the second trimester of pregnancy. This receptor was obtained from a female donor with multiple sclerosis, enrolled in a pregnancy study. The CDR3 spells CASGDGTGKQDTQYF. In nucleotides, the CDR3 is TGTGCCAGCGGGGACGGGACAGGGAAACAAGATACGCAGTATTTT.